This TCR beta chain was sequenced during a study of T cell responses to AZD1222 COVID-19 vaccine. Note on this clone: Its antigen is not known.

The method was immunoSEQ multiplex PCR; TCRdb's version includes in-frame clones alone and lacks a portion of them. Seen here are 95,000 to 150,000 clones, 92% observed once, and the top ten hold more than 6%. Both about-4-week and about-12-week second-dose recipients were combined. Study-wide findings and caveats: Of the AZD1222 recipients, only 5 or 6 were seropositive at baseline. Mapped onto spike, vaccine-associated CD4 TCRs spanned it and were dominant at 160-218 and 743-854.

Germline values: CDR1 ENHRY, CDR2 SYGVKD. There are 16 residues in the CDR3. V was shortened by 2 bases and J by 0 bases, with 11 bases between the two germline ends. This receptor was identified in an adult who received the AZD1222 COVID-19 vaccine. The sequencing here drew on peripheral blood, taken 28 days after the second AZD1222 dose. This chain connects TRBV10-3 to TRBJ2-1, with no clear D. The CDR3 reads CAISEVSKSSYNEQFF. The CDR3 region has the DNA TGTGCCATCAGTGAGGTTTCTAAAAGCTCCTACAATGAGCAGTTCTTC.